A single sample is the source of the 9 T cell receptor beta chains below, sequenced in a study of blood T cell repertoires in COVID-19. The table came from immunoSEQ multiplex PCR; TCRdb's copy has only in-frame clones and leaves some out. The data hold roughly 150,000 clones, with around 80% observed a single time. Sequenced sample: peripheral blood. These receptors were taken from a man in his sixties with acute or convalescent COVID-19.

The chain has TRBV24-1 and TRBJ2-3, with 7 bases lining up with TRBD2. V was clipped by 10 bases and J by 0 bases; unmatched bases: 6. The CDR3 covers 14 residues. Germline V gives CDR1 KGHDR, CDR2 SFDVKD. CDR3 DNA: TGTGCCACTGAGCGGGGTGGAAGCACAGATACGCAGTATTTT. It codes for CATERGGSTDTQYF.

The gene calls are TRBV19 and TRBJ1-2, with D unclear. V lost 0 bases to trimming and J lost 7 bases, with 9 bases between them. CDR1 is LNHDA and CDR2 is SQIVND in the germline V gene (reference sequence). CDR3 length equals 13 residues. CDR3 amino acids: CASSIEGGTGYTF. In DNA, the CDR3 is TGTGCCAGTAGTATAGAGGGAGGCACTGGCTACACCTTC.

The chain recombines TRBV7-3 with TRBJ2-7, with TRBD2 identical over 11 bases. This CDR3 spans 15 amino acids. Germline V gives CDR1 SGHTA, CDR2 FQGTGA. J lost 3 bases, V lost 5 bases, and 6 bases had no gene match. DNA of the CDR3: TGTGCCAGCAGCCCCTCCGGGACTAGCGGCTACGAGCAGTACTTC. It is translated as CASSPSGTSGYEQYF.

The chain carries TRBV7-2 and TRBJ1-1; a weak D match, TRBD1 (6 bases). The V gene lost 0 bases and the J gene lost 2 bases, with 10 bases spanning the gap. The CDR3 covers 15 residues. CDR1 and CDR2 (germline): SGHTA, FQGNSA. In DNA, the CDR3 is TGTGCCAGCAGCTTAGCCACAGGGCCAAACACTGAAGCTTTCTTT. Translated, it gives CASSLATGPNTEAFF. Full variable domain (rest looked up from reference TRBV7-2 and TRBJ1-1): GAGVSQSPSNKVTEKGKDVELRCDPISGHTALYWYRQSLGQGLEFLIYFQGNSAPDKSGLPSDRFSAERTGGSVSTLTIQRTQQEDSAVYLCASSLATGPNTEAFFGQGTRLTVV.

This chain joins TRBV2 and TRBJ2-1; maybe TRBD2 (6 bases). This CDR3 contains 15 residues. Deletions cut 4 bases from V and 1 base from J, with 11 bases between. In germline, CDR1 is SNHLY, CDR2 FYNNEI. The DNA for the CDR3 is TGTGCCAGCAGTGTCTTGGGAGGTTCCTACAATGAGCAGTTCTTC. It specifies CASSVLGGSYNEQFF.

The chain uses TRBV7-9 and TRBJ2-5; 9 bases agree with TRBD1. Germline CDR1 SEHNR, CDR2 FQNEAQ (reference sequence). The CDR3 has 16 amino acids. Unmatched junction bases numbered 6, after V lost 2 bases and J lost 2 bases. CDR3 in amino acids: CASSLPFGTGQETQYF. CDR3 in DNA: TGTGCCAGCAGCTTACCCTTCGGGACAGGGCAAGAGACCCAGTACTTC.

The CDR3, as DNA: TGTGCCAGCAGCTTTTTATATGCACTAGCGGGAAAGCGGACAGATACGCAGTATTTT. It translates to CASSFLYALAGKRTDTQYF. This chain uses TRBV11-2 with TRBJ2-3, with 10 nucleotides matching TRBD2. The V and J ends lost 3 bases and 3 bases, in that order; junction bases with no gene match: 15. The CDR3 sequence is 19 residues long. The germline gives CDR1 SGHAT, CDR2 FQNNGV.

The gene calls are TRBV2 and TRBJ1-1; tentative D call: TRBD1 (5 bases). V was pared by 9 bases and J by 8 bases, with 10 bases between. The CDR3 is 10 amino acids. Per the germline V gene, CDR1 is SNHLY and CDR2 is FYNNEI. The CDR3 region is CASSTGEAFF. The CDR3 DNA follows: TGTGCCAGTTCAACAGGAGAAGCTTTCTTT.

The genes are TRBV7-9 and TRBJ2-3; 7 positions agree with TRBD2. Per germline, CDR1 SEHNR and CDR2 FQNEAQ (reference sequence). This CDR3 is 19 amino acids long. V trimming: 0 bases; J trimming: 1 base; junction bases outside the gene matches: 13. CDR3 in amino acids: CASSLASGLAEVGTDTQYF. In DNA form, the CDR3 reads TGTGCCAGCAGCTTAGCCTCCGGGCTAGCGGAGGTAGGCACAGATACGCAGTATTTT.